This T cell receptor (beta chain) is drawn from a study of tumor and adjacent non-tumor tissue in lung cancer. This CDR3 spans 14 amino acids. Trimming left V 2 bases short and J 0 bases short, with 10 bases between. Germline loops: CDR1 GTSNPN, CDR2 SVGIG (reference sequence). The template was RNA from unsorted bulk tissue. More than 3 cm separated this lung sample from the edge of the tumor. TCRbeta libraries were built with three rounds of nested PCR, modified from ARM-PCR. Via MiXCR, TCRdb re-called the multiplex PCR reads, giving one row per CDR3 protein. The table lists about 80,000 distinct CDR3 sequences, 70% to 90% of them singletons, with 51% in the top ten.

The TCR was taken from a man in his fifties or sixties with non-small cell lung cancer. The rearrangement uses TRBV30 and TRBJ1-2; weak D call: TRBD1 (6 bases). Sequenced material: distant non-tumor lung tissue. CDR3 sequence reads: CAWSLKGANYGYTF. The CDR3 DNA follows: TGTGCCTGGAGTCTGAAGGGGGCTAACTATGGCTACACCTTC.